Below, 25 T cell receptor beta chains from the same sample are listed, as sequenced in a study of control samples from healthy donors and cancer patients. TCRdb's copy holds only in-frame clones and misses some; the assay was immunoSEQ multiplex PCR. The sample shows about 160,000 clones, roughly 95% of them seen only once. Sequenced input: blood. These receptors originate from a woman aged 60 to 75 in good health.

V is TRBV7-9 and J is TRBJ1-6, with 7 bases fitting TRBD1. Trimming at V came to 4 bases and at J to 7 bases, leaving 4 bases not matched to a gene. Germline-derived CDR1 and CDR2 are SEHNR and FQNEAQ (reference sequence). This CDR3 spans 14 amino acids. CDR3 region: CASSSWDSNSPLHF. CDR3 nucleotide sequence: TGTGCCAGCAGCTCGTGGGACAGCAATTCACCCCTCCACTTT.

The chain joins TRBV18 to TRBJ1-1; D is unresolved. Trimming stripped 6 bases from V and 0 bases from J, with 20 bases between. CDR3 length: 17 residues. Germline V gene sequence: CDR1 KGHSH, CDR2 LQKENI. The CDR3 DNA sequence: TGTGCCAGCTCTACCCTTGGGCCGACCGATATGAACACTGAAGCTTTCTTT. Translated: CASSTLGPTDMNTEAFF.

The chain is built from TRBV2 and TRBJ1-4, with TRBD1 as a possible D gene (5 bases). CDR1 is SNHLY, CDR2 FYNNEI, per germline. V dropped 4 bases and J dropped 4 bases, with 7 bases sitting between them. There are 13 residues in the CDR3. CDR3 in DNA: TGTGCCAGCAGTGCAGGGAATAATGAAAAACTGTTTTTT. It translates to CASSAGNNEKLFF.

The DNA of the CDR3 is TGTGCCAGCAGCTTAGGACCGAATCAGCCCCAGCATTTT. Protein product: CASSLGPNQPQHF. The chain recombines TRBV7-2 with TRBJ1-5; D gene ambiguous. Trimming left V 1 base short and J 4 bases short, with 5 bases between. CDR3 length: 13 amino acids. CDR1 is SGHTA, CDR2 FQGNSA, per germline.

This clone was seen once. The rearrangement uses TRBV11-2 and TRBJ1-5, with D unresolved. Looked up from germline, CDR1 is SGHAT and CDR2 is FQNNGV. The CDR3 runs to 14 residues. Trimming pared 4 bases from V and 1 base from J, leaving 8 bases between. The CDR3: CASSSVTSNQPQHF. The DNA of the CDR3 is TGTGCCAGCAGCTCCGTGACCAGCAATCAGCCCCAGCATTTT.

The rearrangement joins TRBV2 to TRBJ1-3; D unresolved. Trimming took off 5 bases at V and 1 base at J, with 9 bases between the two ends. The CDR3 contains 14 residues. Germline V CDR1 and CDR2: SNHLY, FYNNEI. The CDR3 coding sequence is TGTGCCAGCAGTCTACAGCGGTCTGGAAACACCATATATTTT. Translation: CASSLQRSGNTIYF.

Ten or more counts support this clone. The rearrangement uses TRBV6-2 or TRBV6-3 and TRBJ2-2, with D tentatively TRBD1 or TRBD2 (5 bases each). CDR3 length: 18 amino acids. Germline CDR1 reads MNHEY; CDR2 reads SVGEGT. The germline V and J ends were trimmed by 2 bases and 0 bases, with 16 bases remaining between them. CDR3 region: CASSYLGTQFANTGELFF. As DNA, the CDR3 is TGTGCCAGCAGTTACCTGGGGACCCAGTTCGCGAACACCGGGGAGCTGTTTTTT.

The rearrangement links TRBV7-2 to TRBJ2-3, with TRBD1 identical over 7 bases. The CDR3 totals 12 residues. V trimming: 4 bases; J trimming: 10 bases; junction bases outside the gene matches: 5. Germline V CDR1 and CDR2: SGHTA, FQGNSA. CDR3 sequence reads: CASSSRDRAQYF. CDR3 nucleotide sequence: TGTGCCAGCAGCTCGAGGGACAGAGCGCAGTATTTT.

The genes are TRBV12-3 or TRBV12-4 and TRBJ2-3; weak D call: TRBD1 (5 bases). V dropped 8 bases and J dropped 1 base, with 10 bases sitting between them. CDR3 length: 13 residues. CDR3 sequence reads: CASGAGGTDTQYF. The DNA of the CDR3 is TGTGCCAGCGGGGCCGGAGGCACAGATACGCAGTATTTT.

The chain links TRBV27 to TRBJ1-1; 7 bases match TRBD1. The junction had 9 bases not matched to a gene; V was cut back by 4 bases and J by 4 bases. Germline assignment: CDR1 MNHEY and CDR2 SMNVEV (reference sequence). This CDR3 has 15 residues. The CDR3 DNA reads TGTGCCAGCAGTTGGTCCCTGACAGGGATCACTGAAGCTTTCTTT. This codes for CASSWSLTGITEAFF.

The rearrangement uses TRBV3-1 (or the pseudogene TRBV3-2) and TRBJ1-2, with D possibly matching TRBD1 (5 bases). Per germline, CDR1 LGHDT and CDR2 YNNKEL (reference sequence). V gave up 2 bases and J gave up 6 bases, with 10 bases separating them. This CDR3 region has 13 residues. The CDR3 spells CASSQRGIHGYTF. In DNA, the CDR3 is TGTGCCAGCAGCCAACGGGGGATCCATGGCTACACCTTC.

The chain has TRBV15 and TRBJ1-1; D is perhaps TRBD1 (5 bases). V lost 0 bases, J lost 0 bases, and 8 bases lay in between. Germline-derived CDR1 and CDR2 are LNHNV and YYDKDF (reference sequence). The CDR3 runs to 15 residues. The CDR3 coding sequence is TGTGCCACCAGCAGAGATCGACAGCTGAACACTGAAGCTTTCTTT. Protein product: CATSRDRQLNTEAFF.

The chain links TRBV11-3 to TRBJ2-5; D might be TRBD1 (6 bases). Between the trimmed V and J ends, which lost 0 bases and 4 bases, there was a span of 12 bases. CDR1 is SGHNT and CDR2 is YENEEA in the germline V gene. The CDR3 spans 15 residues. CDR3 in amino acids: CASSLEYRVGETQYF. The CDR3 DNA sequence: TGTGCCAGCAGCTTAGAGTACAGGGTGGGAGAGACCCAGTACTTC.

Details on this clone: Other DNA variants within this sample encode the same CDR3. This sequence joins TRBV5-1 and TRBJ1-5; D gene unclear. The CDR3 consists of 14 residues. CDR1 and CDR2 (germline): SGHRS, YFSETQ. The V end lost 0 bases, the J end lost 0 bases, and 4 bases lay between the germline ends. The CDR3 protein is CASSLGTSNQPQHF. CDR3 DNA: TGCGCCAGCAGCTTGGGGACTAGCAATCAGCCCCAGCATTTT.

This clone was counted once. This chain links TRBV7-8 with TRBJ2-1; 9 nucleotides line up with TRBD1. V lost 1 base and J lost 4; bases outside the gene matches: 2. Germline values: CDR1 SGHVS, CDR2 FQNEAQ. The CDR3 spans 15 residues. The CDR3 nucleotides are TGTGCCAGCAGCTTAGGACAGGGGGAATACAATGAGCAGTTCTTC. It is translated as CASSLGQGEYNEQFF.

The chain links TRBV29-1 to TRBJ2-1; a possible D gene is TRBD1 (5 bases). The CDR3 consists of 14 residues. Trimming stripped 4 bases from V and 5 bases from J, with 15 bases between. Germline loops: CDR1 SQVTM, CDR2 ANQGSEA. CDR3 bases: TGCAGCGTTGGAGAACAGGTGAGCCACAATGAGCAGTTCTTC. Its translation: CSVGEQVSHNEQFF.

V is TRBV4-3 and J is TRBJ1-2; 7 bases are a match to TRBD1. CDR1 and CDR2 from the germline V gene are LGHNA and YSLEER. Unmatched junction bases numbered 7, after V lost 0 bases and J lost 0 bases. The CDR3 is 17 residues long. As DNA, the CDR3 is TGCGCCAGCAGCCAAGATCGGACAGGCTGGTCTAACTATGGCTACACCTTC. It translates to CASSQDRTGWSNYGYTF.

The CDR3 DNA reads as TGTGCCAGCAGTGAGCCTCCGGGACAGGGTACTAACTATGGCTACACCTTC. This encodes CASSEPPGQGTNYGYTF. The chain has TRBV25-1 and TRBJ1-2; 9 bases are a match to TRBD1. CDR3 size: 17 residues. Trimming removed 3 bases from V and 0 bases from J; junction bases left unmatched: 8. Germline values: CDR1 MGHDK, CDR2 SYGVNS.

The V gene is TRBV10-2, the J gene TRBJ2-7; D is perhaps TRBD2 (5 bases). Trimming took 6 bases from V and 3 from J, leaving 12 bases between them. This CDR3 is built from 13 residues. Looked up from germline, CDR1 is WSHSY and CDR2 is SAAADI. The chain's CDR3 is CASRAGVNYEQYF. The DNA for the CDR3 is TGCGCCAGCAGAGCCGGGGTCAACTACGAGCAGTACTTC.

This clone was seen more than once but under ten times. The CDR3 loop reads CASSPLGTGALFSPLHF. The DNA for the CDR3 is TGTGCCAGTAGTCCTCTGGGGACAGGAGCCCTGTTTTCACCCCTCCACTTT. The rearrangement joins TRBV19 to TRBJ1-6, with 8 bases aligning to TRBD1. CDR3 length: 17 residues. V was pared by 5 bases and J by 9 bases, with 15 bases of the junction left unmatched. Germline values: CDR1 LNHDA, CDR2 SQIVND (reference sequence).

The rearrangement uses TRBV12-3 or TRBV12-4 and TRBJ1-1; D gene unclear. With 5 bases removed from V and 3 bases from J, the gap between germline ends came to 10 bases. The CDR3 has 13 residues. CDR3 in DNA: TGTGCCAGCAGTCCCTGGAGGGACACTGAAGCTTTCTTT. Its translation: CASSPWRDTEAFF.

The chain uses TRBV6-6 and TRBJ1-6; no reliable D call. Per the germline V gene, CDR1 is MNHNY and CDR2 is SVGAGI (reference sequence). With 6 bases removed from V and 10 bases from J, the gap between germline ends came to 13 bases. CDR3 length equals 13 residues. The CDR3 spells CASSPALGSPLHF. The CDR3 DNA sequence: TGTGCCAGCAGCCCCGCCTTGGGGTCACCCCTCCACTTT.

Comments on this clone: Additional DNA sequences in this sample encode the identical CDR3. This chain links TRBV7-3 with TRBJ2-2, with 8 bases identical to TRBD2. CDR3 length: 15 amino acids. Germline values: CDR1 SGHTA, CDR2 FQGTGA. V lost 6 bases and J lost 5; bases outside the gene matches: 8. CDR3 loop: CASSPGLAGTGELFF. The CDR3 region has the DNA TGTGCCAGCAGTCCCGGGCTAGCGGGTACCGGGGAGCTGTTTTTT.

The chain has TRBV19 and TRBJ1-1, with 7 bases aligning to TRBD1. Germline V CDR1 and CDR2: LNHDA, SQIVND (reference sequence). The V segment lost 3 bases and the J segment 4 bases; nucleotides outside the gene matches: 2. This CDR3 is built from 13 residues. The CDR3 DNA follows: TGTGCCAGTAGTATGGGACAGTCCACTGAAGCTTTCTTT. It is translated as CASSMGQSTEAFF.

This chain links TRBV12-3 or TRBV12-4 with TRBJ1-1, with D perhaps TRBD1 (6 bases). Trimming shortened V by 8 bases and J by 9 bases, and 16 bases separated the two germline ends. The CDR3 has 12 amino acids. The CDR3 loop reads CASWRQEKQAFF. CDR3 nucleotide sequence: TGTGCCAGCTGGCGACAGGAGAAACAAGCTTTCTTT.